The 24 T cell receptor beta chains presented below share a single source sample, sequenced in a study of T cells in localized non-small cell lung cancer. Data came from immunoSEQ multiplex PCR; TCRdb stores just in-frame clones and leaves some out. Counted here are roughly 7,300 clones, under 95% occurring once; the ten biggest clones make up 4.6%. The starting material was peripheral blood mononuclear cells, obtained before any cancer treatment. These receptors were collected from a male donor older than 55 with stage II lung adenocarcinoma.

The chain carries TRBV13 and TRBJ2-7; either TRBD1 or TRBD2 may supply D (5 bases each). The CDR3 consists of 14 residues. From germline, CDR1 is PRHDT and CDR2 FYEKMQ (reference sequence). V dropped 5 bases and J dropped 2 bases, with 13 bases sitting between them. The CDR3 DNA is TGTGCCAGCAGCCCTCCCGGGACCGCCTACGAGCAGTACTTC. It codes for CASSPPGTAYEQYF. Variable domain in full (rest from reference TRBV13 and TRBJ2-7): AAGVIQSPRHLIKEKRETATLKCYPIPRHDTVYWYQQGPGQDPQFLISFYEKMQSDKGSIPDRFSAQQFSDYHSELNMSSLELGDSALYFCASSPPGTAYEQYFGPGTRLTVT.

The chain employs TRBV6-1 and TRBJ1-2; 9 positions match TRBD1. V shed 6 bases and J 9 bases; nucleotides not matched to a gene: 8. CDR3 length: 13 amino acids. CDR1 is MNHNS and CDR2 is SASEGT in the germline V gene. CDR3 protein: CASSDGTGRRYTF. The CDR3 DNA is TGTGCCAGCAGCGATGGGACAGGGAGACGCTACACCTTC.

This clone is a singleton in its sample. The rearrangement uses TRBV15 and TRBJ1-1; the D gene is possibly TRBD1 (5 bases). This CDR3 region has 15 residues. Germline V gives CDR1 LNHNV, CDR2 YYDKDF (reference sequence). Trimming stripped 1 base from V and 1 base from J, with 10 bases between. CDR3 sequence reads: CATSRVPQGNTEAFF. The CDR3, as DNA: TGTGCCACCAGCAGAGTACCGCAGGGGAACACTGAAGCTTTCTTT.

V gene TRBV10-1 combines with J gene TRBJ2-7; no definite D call. Germline values: CDR1 WNHNN, CDR2 SYGVQD (reference sequence). V lost 0 bases and J lost 3, with 6 bases in between. This CDR3 is built from 13 residues. CDR3 loop: CASSESGVYEQYF. In nucleotides, the CDR3 is TGCGCCAGCAGTGAGTCTGGGGTCTACGAGCAGTACTTC.

CDR3 sequence reads: CASSPQGGYEQYF. Written as DNA, the CDR3 is TGTGCCAGCTCACCACAGGGAGGCTACGAGCAGTACTTC. V is TRBV18 and J is TRBJ2-7, with a weak D call TRBD2 (6 bases). From germline, CDR1 is KGHSH and CDR2 LQKENI. CDR3 length equals 13 residues. Deletions cut 1 base from V and 3 bases from J, with 7 bases between.

This chain joins TRBV6-6 and TRBJ2-7, with TRBD2 as a possible D gene (6 bases). V was cut by 2 bases and J by 1 base, with 15 bases left in between. The germline CDR1 and CDR2 sequences are MNHNY and SVGAGI (reference sequence). The CDR3 spans 16 residues. In DNA, the CDR3 is TGTGCCAGCAGTTACGCGGAGGGGAGAGCTTCCTACGAGCAGTACTTC. Its translation: CASSYAEGRASYEQYF.

This rearrangement joins TRBV25-1 to TRBJ2-7; 9 nucleotides line up with TRBD1. V was clipped by 6 bases and J by 6 bases; unmatched bases: 15. CDR1 MGHDK and CDR2 SYGVNS come from the germline V gene. This CDR3 has 16 residues. CDR3 in amino acids: CASSGTTGTGSGEQYF. CDR3 nucleotides: TGTGCCAGCAGCGGTACCACCGGGACAGGGAGTGGCGAGCAGTACTTC.

The rearrangement uses TRBV6-4 and TRBJ2-3; 10 bases match TRBD2. Trimming at V came to 8 bases and at J to 2 bases, leaving 10 bases not matched to a gene. Germline-derived CDR1 and CDR2 are MRHNA and SNTAGT. CDR3 length: 16 amino acids. CDR3 nucleotide sequence: TGTGCCAGCGCCGAAGCTAGCGGGGGAGTCACAGATACGCAGTATTTT. It specifies CASAEASGGVTDTQYF.

The chain recombines TRBV5-4 with TRBJ2-2, with 7 bases that match TRBD1. V gave up 0 bases and J gave up 5 bases; unmatched junction bases: 4. The CDR3 is made up of 15 amino acids. Germline CDR1 and CDR2: SGHNT and YYREEE (reference sequence). CDR3 sequence (DNA): TGTGCCAGCAGCTTGGAACAGGGGAAGACCGGGGAGCTGTTTTTT. It specifies CASSLEQGKTGELFF.

V is TRBV7-2 and J is TRBJ2-5; 11 nucleotides match TRBD2. Germline V gives CDR1 SGHTA, CDR2 FQGNSA. There are 15 residues in the CDR3. Trimming removed 3 bases from V and 6 bases from J; junction bases left unmatched: 6. The CDR3 sequence is CASSFNSGGGQTQYF. The CDR3 DNA reads as TGTGCCAGCAGCTTTAATAGCGGGGGGGGACAGACCCAGTACTTC.

The V gene is TRBV10-3, the J gene TRBJ2-5, with 11 bases lining up with TRBD1. Germline V gives CDR1 ENHRY, CDR2 SYGVKD. The V and J ends lost 4 bases and 5 bases, in that order; junction bases with no gene match: 9. The CDR3 has 16 amino acids. The CDR3 sequence: CAISGGTGGSIETQYF. DNA for the CDR3: TGTGCCATCAGTGGGGGGACAGGGGGTTCTATTGAGACCCAGTACTTC.

The chain uses TRBV15 and TRBJ2-7; D may match TRBD1 or TRBD2 (5 bases each). Trimming shortened V by 4 bases and J by 4 bases, and 14 bases separated the two germline ends. Germline loops: CDR1 LNHNV, CDR2 YYDKDF (reference sequence). The CDR3 runs to 14 residues. The CDR3 nucleotides read TGTGCCACCAGCAAGGGGCTAGCTGGTTACGAGCAGTACTTC. It specifies CATSKGLAGYEQYF.

V is TRBV5-1 and J is TRBJ2-5, with 10 bases matching TRBD1. This CDR3 contains 16 residues. V was pared by 0 bases and J by 5 bases, with 7 bases of the junction left unmatched. From germline, CDR1 is SGHRS and CDR2 YFSETQ. The CDR3 sequence: CASSLVGQGGRETQYF. The DNA of the CDR3 is TGCGCCAGCAGCTTGGTCGGACAGGGGGGAAGGGAGACCCAGTACTTC.

This chain links TRBV29-1 with TRBJ2-1, with D perhaps assigned TRBD1 or TRBD2 (5 bases each). Trimming removed 3 bases at V and 9 bases at J, with 15 bases between. The germline V gene has CDR1 SQVTM and CDR2 ANQGSEA. The CDR3 is made up of 13 amino acids. The CDR3 region has the DNA TGCAGCGTTGAGGACTTTGGGGGTGGTGAGCAGTTCTTC. Encoded protein: CSVEDFGGGEQFF.

This clone has a handful of counts. V usage is TRBV11-3 and J usage is TRBJ1-1; tentatively, D is TRBD1 (5 bases). Between the trimmed V and J ends, which lost 2 bases and 2 bases, there was a span of 9 bases. There are 14 residues in the CDR3. Germline values: CDR1 SGHNT, CDR2 YENEEA. The DNA for the CDR3 is TGTGCCAGCAGCTTATTCGGGGGAAACACTGAAGCTTTCTTT. Protein: CASSLFGGNTEAFF.

The chain is built from TRBV19 and TRBJ1-2; D unresolved. The CDR3 length is 12 residues. Trimming cost V 1 base and J 13 bases, with 13 bases left between them. Germline lookup yields CDR1 LNHDA and CDR2 SQIVND (reference sequence). The CDR3 sequence is CASSIGQTRGTF. As DNA, the CDR3 is TGTGCCAGTAGTATAGGCCAGACTCGGGGCACCTTC.

In nucleotides, the CDR3 is TGCGCCAGCAGTGACTTTTACGAGCAGTACTTC. Protein sequence: CASSDFYEQYF. V is TRBV4-3 and J is TRBJ2-7, with D uncertain. The ends were cut back, 6 bases at V and 4 bases at J, with 7 bases in the middle. There are 11 residues in the CDR3. Germline CDR1 and CDR2: LGHNA and YSLEER.

The chain joins TRBV2 to TRBJ2-1; a possible D gene is TRBD2 (5 bases). Germline V gene lookup returns CDR1 SNHLY and CDR2 FYNNEI. The CDR3 is 14 amino acids. Between the trimmed V and J ends, which lost 11 bases and 0 bases, there was a span of 14 bases. CDR3 residues: CAPGGQSSYNEQFF. The CDR3 coding sequence is TGTGCCCCAGGCGGGCAGAGCTCCTACAATGAGCAGTTCTTC.

V gene TRBV6-5 combines with J gene TRBJ1-1, with unresolved D. The germline gives CDR1 MNHEY, CDR2 SVGAGI. This CDR3 is built from 11 residues. V lost 8 bases and J lost 9, with 13 bases in between. The CDR3 sequence: CASFRSQKAFF. CDR3 nucleotides: TGTGCCAGCTTCAGGTCCCAGAAAGCTTTCTTT.

V is TRBV18 and J is TRBJ2-1; 7 bases align to TRBD2. Germline V gives CDR1 KGHSH, CDR2 LQKENI. Trimming at V came to 3 bases and at J to 5 bases, leaving 13 bases not matched to a gene. The CDR3 runs to 17 residues. CDR3 in amino acids: CASSPFRAGDANNEQFF. CDR3 DNA sequence: TGTGCCAGCTCACCCTTCAGGGCGGGGGATGCCAACAATGAGCAGTTCTTC.

The chain uses TRBV4-2 and TRBJ1-5, with TRBD1 identical over 8 bases. This CDR3 region has 15 residues. From germline, CDR1 is LGHNA and CDR2 YNFKEQ. J gave up 3 bases and V 1 base, and 2 bases lay outside the gene matches. The CDR3 sequence: CASSQGTGYNQPQHF. In nucleotides, the CDR3 is TGTGCCAGCAGCCAAGGGACAGGGTACAATCAGCCCCAGCATTTT.

The chain is built from TRBV10-3 and TRBJ2-2; D could derive from TRBD1 or TRBD2 (5 bases each). This CDR3 has 15 residues. Germline V gene data show CDR1 as ENHRY and CDR2 as SYGVKD. V was pared by 4 bases and J by 4 bases, with 13 bases between. CDR3 DNA sequence: TGTGCCATCAGTGCTCACGGGGCACCCACCGGGGAGCTGTTTTTT. Amino acids: CAISAHGAPTGELFF.

This chain joins TRBV27 and TRBJ1-5; 8 bases are a match to TRBD1. CDR3 length: 14 amino acids. V was pared by 4 bases and J by 6 bases, with 5 bases of the junction left unmatched. The germline gives CDR1 MNHEY, CDR2 SMNVEV (reference sequence). The CDR3 coding sequence is TGTGCCAGCAGTTCCGACAGGGGCGGTCAGCCCCAGCATTTT. This encodes CASSSDRGGQPQHF.

This clone was counted a few times. This chain joins TRBV19 and TRBJ1-5, with D maybe TRBD1 (5 bases). Germline assignment: CDR1 LNHDA and CDR2 SQIVND (reference sequence). This CDR3 region has 12 residues. V was clipped by 11 bases and J by 3 bases, with 11 bases between them. CDR3 sequence: CAVEGLNQPQHF. In nucleotides, the CDR3 is TGTGCCGTCGAGGGGCTCAATCAGCCCCAGCATTTT.